These 20 T cell receptor beta chains came from one sample sequenced in a study of blood T cell repertoires in COVID-19. Clones were read by immunoSEQ multiplex PCR, and TCRdb kept only the in-frame ones, dropping some. The sample holds 130,000 or so clones, about nine tenths seen once. The sample consisted of peripheral blood. These receptors were obtained from a man aged 50 or older with active COVID-19.

This sequence joins TRBV7-2 and TRBJ2-1; D not certain. Trimming stripped 5 bases from V and 4 bases from J, with 9 bases between. There are 13 residues in the CDR3. CDR1 is SGHTA, CDR2 FQGNSA, per germline. The CDR3 region is CASSPRSYNEQFF. CDR3 in DNA: TGTGCCAGCAGCCCTAGGAGTTACAATGAGCAGTTCTTC. The full variable domain, completed using reference TRBV7-2 and TRBJ2-1, is GAGVSQSPSNKVTEKGKDVELRCDPISGHTALYWYRQSLGQGLEFLIYFQGNSAPDKSGLPSDRFSAERTGGSVSTLTIQRTQQEDSAVYLCASSPRSYNEQFFGPGTRLTVL.

The J gene is TRBJ1-5, the V gene TRBV2; D call uncertain. Germline-derived CDR1 and CDR2 are SNHLY and FYNNEI. V gave up 6 bases and J gave up 4 bases, with 13 bases separating them. The CDR3 is 14 residues long. The CDR3 sequence: CASRTGSINQPQHF. CDR3 bases: TGTGCCAGCAGAACGGGAAGCATAAATCAGCCCCAGCATTTT.

This chain links TRBV6-5 with TRBJ1-5, with D hard to call. In germline, CDR1 is MNHEY, CDR2 SVGAGI. The CDR3 is 13 residues long. Trimming stripped 6 bases from V and 1 base from J, with 7 bases between. This CDR3 is CASSRRSNQPQHF. The CDR3 bases are TGTGCCAGCAGCCGCAGGAGCAATCAGCCCCAGCATTTT.

This chain uses TRBV4-2 with TRBJ2-5; D may be TRBD2 (7 bases). The V gene lost 0 bases and the J gene lost 4 bases, with 15 bases spanning the gap. This CDR3 is built from 16 residues. Germline CDR1 is LGHNA and CDR2 is YNFKEQ. The CDR3 DNA reads TGTGCCAGCAGCCAAGAGGGCGGGGGCTGGGGAGAGACCCAGTACTTC. Translation: CASSQEGGGWGETQYF.

This chain links TRBV6-5 with TRBJ2-3; D is perhaps TRBD1 (6 bases). Deletions cut 8 bases from V and 2 bases from J, with 11 bases between. The CDR3 has 13 residues. Looked up from germline, CDR1 is MNHEY and CDR2 is SVGAGI. This CDR3 is CASRWTATDTQYF. As DNA, the CDR3 is TGTGCCAGCCGGTGGACAGCCACAGATACGCAGTATTTT.

The genes are TRBV7-6 and TRBJ1-6; TRBD1 matches at 7 bases. Germline loops: CDR1 SGHVS, CDR2 FNYEAQ. V lost 5 bases to trimming and J lost 5 bases; unmatched junction nucleotides: 6. The CDR3 is made up of 15 amino acids. As DNA, the CDR3 is TGTGCCAGCAGCCCCTCAGGGGGGAATAATTCACCCCTCCACTTT. Protein sequence: CASSPSGGNNSPLHF.

The chain is built from TRBV18 and TRBJ1-5; TRBD1 agrees at 10 bases. The CDR3 totals 15 residues. V gave up 5 bases and J gave up 2 bases; unmatched junction bases: 3. CDR1 and CDR2 from the germline V gene are KGHSH and LQKENI. The CDR3 region has the DNA TGTGCCAGCTCAGGAGGGACAGGGGGCAATCAGCCCCAGCATTTT. This codes for CASSGGTGGNQPQHF.

This clone was found a few times. The rearrangement joins TRBV5-5 to TRBJ1-5; possibly TRBD1 for D (6 bases). The CDR3 contains 13 residues. Germline V CDR1 and CDR2: SGHKS, YYEKEE (reference sequence). Between the trimmed V and J ends, which lost 3 bases and 4 bases, there was a span of 8 bases. The CDR3 spells CASSSDSNQPQHF. The CDR3 DNA follows: TGTGCCAGCAGCTCGGACAGTAATCAGCCCCAGCATTTT.

This clone was picked up one time. The chain is built from TRBV6-5 and TRBJ2-7; D possibly corresponds to TRBD1 (6 bases). The CDR3 runs 14 residues. Looked up from germline, CDR1 is MNHEY and CDR2 is SVGAGI. Trimming shortened V by 6 bases and J by 0 bases, and 12 bases separated the two germline ends. CDR3 amino acids: CASRDTGSSYEQYF. CDR3 nucleotide sequence: TGTGCCAGCAGGGACACAGGGAGCTCCTACGAGCAGTACTTC.

The V call is TRBV4-2, the J call TRBJ2-3; D may be TRBD2 (5 bases). The CDR3 consists of 13 residues. Trimming removed 0 bases at V and 4 bases at J, with 5 bases between. Looked up from germline, CDR1 is LGHNA and CDR2 is YNFKEQ. The CDR3 region is CASSQDGADTQYF. CDR3 DNA sequence: TGTGCCAGCAGCCAAGACGGGGCAGATACGCAGTATTTT.

The gene calls are TRBV9 and TRBJ1-3; possible D gene TRBD1, 5 bases. Germline lookup yields CDR1 SGDLS and CDR2 YYNGEE. Trimming shortened V by 0 bases and J by 6 bases, and 13 bases separated the two germline ends. The CDR3 runs to 15 residues. The CDR3: CASSVDGTVVNTIYF. In DNA, the CDR3 is TGTGCCAGCAGCGTAGACGGGACTGTAGTAAACACCATATATTTT.

J is TRBJ1-5 and V is TRBV2, with D unclear. V lost 6 bases to trimming and J lost 0 bases, with 15 bases between them. Germline V lookup: CDR1 SNHLY, CDR2 FYNNEI. This CDR3 is built from 16 residues. CDR3: CASSPHAGNSNQPQHF. DNA for the CDR3: TGTGCCAGCAGCCCCCACGCGGGCAATAGCAATCAGCCCCAGCATTTT. The full variable domain, its missing parts supplied by reference TRBV2 and TRBJ1-5, is EPEVTQTPSHQVTQMGQEVILRCVPISNHLYFYWYRQILGQKVEFLVSFYNNEISEKSEIFDDQFSVERPDGSNFTLKIRSTKLEDSAMYFCASSPHAGNSNQPQHFGDGTRLSIL.

J is TRBJ2-2 and V is TRBV24-1; 9 nucleotides align to TRBD1. The germline gives CDR1 KGHDR, CDR2 SFDVKD. There are 15 residues in the CDR3. With 12 bases clipped from V and 5 bases from J, the junction kept 12 bases outside the gene matches. As DNA, the CDR3 is TGTGCCCCGAAAACCTGGACAGGGGAAACCGGGGAGCTGTTTTTT. This sequence encodes CAPKTWTGETGELFF.

This chain links TRBV4-1 with TRBJ1-6, with 7 nucleotides matching TRBD1. Germline V lookup: CDR1 MGHRA, CDR2 YSYEKL. J was trimmed by 9 bases and V by 4 bases; bases with no gene match: 9. This CDR3 comprises 15 residues. The CDR3, as DNA: TGCGCCAGCAGCCCGCGGGACAGCTTATCTTCACCCCTCCACTTT. This sequence encodes CASSPRDSLSSPLHF.

V is TRBV19 and J is TRBJ1-2, with TRBD1 matching 12 bases. The junction had 4 bases not matched to a gene; V was cut back by 6 bases and J by 5 bases. The CDR3 consists of 14 residues. Germline V gene data show CDR1 as LNHDA and CDR2 as SQIVND (reference sequence). As DNA, the CDR3 is TGTGCCAGTAGAGGGGGACAGGGGGCTTATGGCTACACCTTC. Encoded protein: CASRGGQGAYGYTF.

This clone appeared once. The chain combines TRBV7-2 with TRBJ2-5; 7 bases match TRBD1. The CDR3 covers 15 residues. Germline values: CDR1 SGHTA, CDR2 FQGNSA. With V trimmed by 4 bases and J by 1 base, 6 bases remained unmatched. CDR3 sequence: CASSSRTGLQETQYF. Written as DNA, the CDR3 is TGTGCCAGCAGCTCCAGGACAGGCCTCCAAGAGACCCAGTACTTC.

The chain combines TRBV12-3 or TRBV12-4 with TRBJ1-2; 8 bases map to TRBD1. The V gene end was trimmed by 6 bases and the J gene end by 7 bases; junction bases not matched to a gene: 4. The CDR3 covers 12 residues. The CDR3 DNA is TGTGCCAGCAGGATCAGGGGGCTTGGCTACACCTTC. It codes for CASRIRGLGYTF.

In nucleotides, the CDR3 is TGTGCCAGCAGTGAAGCGAGAGTAACAGGGGGCCAGCCCCAGCATTTT. It translates to CASSEARVTGGQPQHF. The chain employs TRBV6-1 and TRBJ1-5; 9 bases map to TRBD1. J lost 7 bases, V lost 0 bases, and 7 bases had no gene match. The CDR3 totals 16 residues. Germline assignment: CDR1 MNHNS and CDR2 SASEGT.

The chain couples TRBV5-1 to TRBJ2-7, with 7 nucleotides matching TRBD1. The J segment lost 2 bases and the V segment lost 2 bases, leaving 7 bases of the junction unmatched. CDR3 length equals 15 residues. Germline V gene sequence: CDR1 SGHRS, CDR2 YFSETQ. CDR3 sequence: CASSLLGTAAYEQYF. In DNA form, the CDR3 reads TGCGCCAGCAGCTTACTCGGGACAGCTGCCTACGAGCAGTACTTC.

The CDR3 coding sequence is TGTGCCAGCACCTGGGACAGTGGTAGCAATCAGCCCCAGCATTTT. It translates to CASTWDSGSNQPQHF. The gene calls are TRBV6-5 and TRBJ1-5, with TRBD1 matching 7 bases. This CDR3 contains 15 residues. V was pared by 7 bases and J by 0 bases, with 6 bases of the junction left unmatched. CDR1 and CDR2 from the germline V gene are MNHEY and SVGAGI.